The entry below describes one T cell receptor (beta chain). This clonotype has ten or more counts. The specificity of this receptor is unknown. Base qualities are missing; no much larger clone stands one base away. What the time point label conveys for this sample: blood at routine non-recurrence follow-up after resection. TCR sequencing used whole RNA extracted from tumor and nontumor lung tissue, or from cryopreserved PBMC samples, without cell sorting. A patient was chosen for TCR sequencing only when enough RNA was available from at least two tumor regions. This sample stems from a study of spatial heterogeneity in lung cancer (dated by TCRdb to the late 2010s). Study-wide context: Donors were 70 or so patients with early-stage, untreated non-small cell lung cancer from the lung TRACERx cohort. Follow-up PBMC samples were sequenced whenever available, with the median time to follow-up being approximately 2 years after resection. Beta-chain transcripts were consistently detected in greater numbers than alpha-chain transcripts, which likely reflected higher beta-chain transcript abundance. In the raw uncorrected reads, each unique combination of TCR and UMI appeared on average more than ten times. TCR alpha and beta repertoires were quantitatively compared across multiple tumor regions, matched nontumor lung and blood in non-small cell lung cancer. Nonsynonymous mutation counts, determined by whole-exome sequencing of tumor tissue, were related to features of the TCR repertoire. At surgery, both alpha and beta chains were TCR-sequenced in more than 200 tumor regions, approximately 64 matched nontumor lung samples and a few dozen PBMC samples.

The junction shows trimming of 5 bases on V and 1 base on J, and the gene matches do not reach 14 bases of it. The germline V gene yields SGHTA for CDR1 and FQGNSA for CDR2. From its cysteine to its phenylalanine, the CDR3 spans 18 amino acids. The read is trimmed to its CDR3 DNA, 54 bases read in frame from base 1. Library preparation used 5' RACE. Sequenced on a NextSeq 500. To allow correction of PCR and sequencing errors, the TCR library protocol tagged every TCR cDNA molecule with a unique molecular identifier. The study's own analysis went as follows. TCR identification, UMI-based error correction and CDR3 extraction were performed with Decombinator tools. Expanded TCRs were defined as those above a frequency of 2 per 1,000, corresponding to the top 1% of the tumor frequency distribution. Each repertoire was subsampled 100 times to 5,000 TCRs, after which Renyi diversity was computed with the R vegan package. CDR3 similarity networks were built from amino acid triplet string-kernel similarity, with CDR3s being connected when pairwise similarity was above 0.82. In-frame beta chains were kept once TCRdb had trimmed the public reads at Q25 with fastp and called clones with MiXCR. Each entry merges the rows of one CDR3 protein and shows their most common DNA and genes. The V and J calls here are based on TCRdb, not the publication. This sample comprises about 52,000 distinct CDR3 sequences, 6.5% to 7.5% of them detected only once. Of the sample, around 38% is held by the ten largest clones.

Broader findings and caveats from the paper: Only roughly 15 patients were included in the comparisons of baseline and follow-up blood repertoires. Ubiquitous expanded tumor TCRs showed up in blood more often at tumor resection than at routine follow-up. Additional single-cell paired TCR alpha and beta sequencing was considered necessary to confirm, at a functional level, the hypothesis that regional TCRs recognize regional mutations.

The chain joins TRBV7-2 to TRBJ1-1; TRBD1 matches 9 bases in the middle. The TCR was taken from a female donor with early-stage non-small cell lung cancer. The starting material was PBMCs, obtained at follow-up. In nucleotide form, the sequence is TGTGCCAGCAGCAGAAGGGACAGGGTGAACTCCAGGAACACTGAAGCTTTCTTT. Translated, this is CASSRRDRVNSRNTEAFF.